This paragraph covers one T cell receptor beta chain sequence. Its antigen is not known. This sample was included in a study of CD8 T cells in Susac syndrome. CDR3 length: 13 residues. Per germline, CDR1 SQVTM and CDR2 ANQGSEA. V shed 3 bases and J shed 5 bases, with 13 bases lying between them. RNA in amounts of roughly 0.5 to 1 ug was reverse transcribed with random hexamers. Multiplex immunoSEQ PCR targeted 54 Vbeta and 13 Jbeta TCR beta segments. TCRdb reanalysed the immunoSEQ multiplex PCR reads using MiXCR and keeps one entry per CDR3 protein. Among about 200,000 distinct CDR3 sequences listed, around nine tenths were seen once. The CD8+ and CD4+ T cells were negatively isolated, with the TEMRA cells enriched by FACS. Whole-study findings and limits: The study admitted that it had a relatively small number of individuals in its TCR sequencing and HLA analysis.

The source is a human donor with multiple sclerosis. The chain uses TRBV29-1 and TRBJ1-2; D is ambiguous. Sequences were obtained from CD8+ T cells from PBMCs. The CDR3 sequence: CSVDSGIAYGYTF. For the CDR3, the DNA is TGCAGCGTTGACTCGGGGATAGCATATGGCTACACCTTC.